Reported below is one T cell receptor (beta chain). Its antigen is unknown. This clone may be a read error of a much larger clone one base away. Germline trimming cut 6 bases from V and 5 bases from J; bases unmatched to any gene: 5. The CDR3 is made up of 13 amino acids. This specimen belongs to a study of T-cell reconstitution after alpha-beta-depleted transplantation in children. Study results and limitations: Recipient T cells and thymic progenitors that survived were the source of the high TCRbeta diversity seen at day 60 in some patients. At around two months after transplant, the alpha-beta T cells were reportedly derived from several hundred expanded clones that came from non-depleted graft cells. Most T-cell counts and diversity one year after the transplant came from T cells that were newly produced.

TCRbeta library preparation incorporated unique molecular identifiers. In TCRdb, the PCR reads were re-called with MiXCR into one record per CDR3 protein. The sample includes about 1,000,000 distinct CDR3 sequences, roughly 29% seen only once; the top ten take 25% to 35%. The V gene is TRBV12-3 or TRBV12-4, the J gene TRBJ2-7; 9 bases agree with TRBD1. The material sequenced was PBMCs, mostly from graft donor cells, taken 360 days after TCRalphabeta/CD19-depleted stem cell transplant. The TCR originated in a boy under two years old who had a stem cell transplant for SCID, so the T cells may come from the graft donor. The CDR3 loop reads CASSRDRADEQYF. The CDR3 DNA sequence: TGTGCCAGCAGCCGGGACAGGGCCGACGAGCAGTACTTC.